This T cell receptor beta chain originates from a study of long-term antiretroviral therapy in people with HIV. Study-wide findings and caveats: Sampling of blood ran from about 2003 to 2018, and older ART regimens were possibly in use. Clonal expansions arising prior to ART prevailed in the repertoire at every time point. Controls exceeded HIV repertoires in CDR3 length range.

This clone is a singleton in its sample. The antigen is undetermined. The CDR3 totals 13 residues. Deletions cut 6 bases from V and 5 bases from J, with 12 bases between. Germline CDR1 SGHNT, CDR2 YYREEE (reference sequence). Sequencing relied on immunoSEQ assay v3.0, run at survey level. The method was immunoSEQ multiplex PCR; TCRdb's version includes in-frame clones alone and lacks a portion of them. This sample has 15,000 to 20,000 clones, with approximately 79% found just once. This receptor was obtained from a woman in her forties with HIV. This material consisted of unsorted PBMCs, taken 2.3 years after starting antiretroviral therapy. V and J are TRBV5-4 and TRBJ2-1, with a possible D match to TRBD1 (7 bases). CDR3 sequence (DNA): TGTGCCAGCACGCGGGACAGAAACAATGAGCAGTTCTTC. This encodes CASTRDRNNEQFF.